Following are 10 T cell receptor beta chains from one sample sequenced in a study of CD8 T cell repertoires and HIV-1 epitope variants. The antigens these receptors bind are not known. Produced via immunoSEQ multiplex PCR; TCRdb's table is partial and in-frame only. This sample yields several thousand clones, of which around 64% are seen a single time; over 40% belongs to the top ten. The specimen was cultured CD8+ T cells derived from PBMCs. The receptor set was obtained from a male donor with HIV.

This clone is termed large. The gene calls are TRBV10-3 and TRBJ2-6; D possibly uses TRBD1 or TRBD2 (5 bases each). CDR3 length equals 17 residues. V lost 0 bases and J lost 1, with 10 bases in between. From germline, CDR1 is ENHRY and CDR2 SYGVKD. This CDR3 is CAISESLGVSGANVLTF. CDR3 in DNA: TGTGCCATCAGTGAGTCTCTGGGGGTATCTGGGGCCAACGTCCTGACTTTC.

This clone was recorded a few times. The V call is TRBV27, the J call TRBJ1-2; 7 positions agree with TRBD1. The V and J ends lost 0 bases and 8 bases, in that order; junction bases with no gene match: 3. From germline, CDR1 is MNHEY and CDR2 SMNVEV (reference sequence). This CDR3 is 13 amino acids long. The chain's CDR3 is CASSLSTGSGYTF. CDR3 coding DNA: TGTGCCAGCAGTTTATCGACAGGGTCGGGCTACACCTTC.

The chain is built from TRBV5-1 and TRBJ1-3, with 7 positions matching TRBD1. The V segment lost 3 bases and the J segment 4 bases; nucleotides outside the gene matches: 7. The germline V gene has CDR1 SGHRS and CDR2 YFSETQ. The CDR3 runs to 15 residues. CDR3 in DNA: TGCGCCAGCAGCTCAAACAGGGGTTCGGGAAACACCATATATTTT. Its protein product is CASSSNRGSGNTIYF. The whole variable domain, remainder taken from reference TRBV5-1 and TRBJ1-3, is KAGVTQTPRYLIKTRGQQVTLSCSPISGHRSVSWYQQTPGQGLQFLFEYFSETQRNKGNFPGRFSGRQFSNSRSEMNVSTLELGDSALYLCASSSNRGSGNTIYFGEGSWLTVV.

The V gene is TRBV9, the J gene TRBJ2-7, with D tentatively TRBD1 (7 bases). The CDR3 has 14 residues. Germline V lookup: CDR1 SGDLS, CDR2 YYNGEE. Trimming shortened V by 2 bases and J by 5 bases, and 14 bases separated the two germline ends. The CDR3 spells CASSVSGGMDEQYF. The CDR3 nucleotides are TGTGCCAGCAGCGTGTCAGGGGGGATGGACGAGCAGTACTTC.

In its sample, this clone was seen once. V gene TRBV7-9 combines with J gene TRBJ2-7, with D perhaps matching TRBD1 or TRBD2 (5 bases each). The CDR3 totals 14 residues. V was cut by 4 bases and J by 0 bases, with 10 bases left in between. CDR1 SEHNR and CDR2 FQNEAQ come from the germline V gene (reference sequence). CDR3 sequence: CASSSAGTSYEQYF. In nucleotides, the CDR3 is TGTGCCAGCAGCTCCGCCGGGACCTCCTACGAGCAGTACTTC.

The table lists this clone with a count of one. The chain has TRBV11-2 and TRBJ1-1, with D perhaps matching TRBD1 (6 bases). Germline V gene data show CDR1 as SGHAT and CDR2 as FQNNGV. CDR3 length equals 17 residues. With 2 bases removed from V and 3 bases from J, the gap between germline ends came to 19 bases. CDR3 sequence reads: CASSLHGPGAGDTEAFF. CDR3 sequence (DNA): TGTGCCAGCAGCTTACACGGTCCGGGGGCGGGTGACACTGAAGCTTTCTTT.

The chain has TRBV5-6 and TRBJ1-2; possibly TRBD1 for D (6 bases). V shed 2 bases and J shed 4 bases, with 15 bases lying between them. The CDR3 sequence is 15 residues long. Germline V CDR1 and CDR2: SGHDT, YYEEEE. In DNA form, the CDR3 reads TGTGCCAGCAGCTTCGAGCAGGGGTTGGTCTATGGCTACACCTTC. Its protein product is CASSFEQGLVYGYTF.

This clone was counted only a few times. The chain is built from TRBV18 and TRBJ1-1; tentative D call: TRBD1 (5 bases). The CDR3 has 16 amino acids. Germline CDR1 is KGHSH and CDR2 is LQKENI. Trimming cost V 3 bases and J 2 bases, with 16 bases left between them. The CDR3 here is CASSPRDLLGNTEAFF. CDR3 sequence (DNA): TGTGCCAGCTCACCCCGGGACCTATTAGGAAACACTGAAGCTTTCTTT.

The CDR3 coding sequence is TGTGCCAGCAGTTCAGATGTCTCGGCCTACGAGCAGTACTTC. Encoded protein: CASSSDVSAYEQYF. The chain has TRBV2 and TRBJ2-7; D is undetermined. Germline CDR1 SNHLY, CDR2 FYNNEI. Trimming left V 5 bases short and J 2 bases short, with 13 bases between. This CDR3 is 14 amino acids long.

J is TRBJ2-1 and V is TRBV19; 9 bases fit TRBD2. V dropped 2 bases and J dropped 4; count of bases not matched to a gene: 3. Germline-derived CDR1 and CDR2 are LNHDA and SQIVND (reference sequence). CDR3 length equals 15 residues. CDR3 sequence: CASSISGGRYNEQFF. In DNA, the CDR3 is TGTGCCAGTAGTATAAGCGGGGGGCGATACAATGAGCAGTTCTTC.